The 19 T cell receptor beta chains below come from one sample, sequenced in a study of OX40 agonist ivuxolimab in advanced cancers. Using immunoSEQ multiplex PCR, the repertoire was profiled, and TCRdb retains in-frame clones only, with some absent. The repertoire holds around 70,000 clones, with about 91% as singletons. The source was CD4+ or CD8+ T cells sorted from blood, collected in a trial of the OX40 agonist ivuxolimab. These receptors were taken from an adult with an advanced solid tumor such as melanoma, head and neck, liver or kidney cancer.

This chain connects TRBV5-1 to TRBJ1-1, with D hard to call. Germline V gives CDR1 SGHRS, CDR2 YFSETQ. Trimming pared 5 bases from V and 2 bases from J, leaving 10 bases between. The CDR3 sequence is 13 residues long. The CDR3 coding sequence is TGCGCCAGCAGGCCCAGTGAAAACACTGAAGCTTTCTTT. It codes for CASRPSENTEAFF.

This chain uses TRBV7-9 with TRBJ1-1; no firm D call. Germline V gene sequence: CDR1 SEHNR, CDR2 FQNEAQ (reference sequence). CDR3 length equals 15 residues. V was cut by 5 bases and J by 4 bases, with 17 bases left in between. In DNA, the CDR3 is TGTGCCAGCAGCCCGATAGAATTAAGAGGCACTGAAGCTTTCTTT. This gives the protein CASSPIELRGTEAFF.

The V and J genes are TRBV6-5 and TRBJ1-5; the D is unclear. Trimming removed 5 bases from V and 4 bases from J, with 15 bases in between. Germline V gene lookup returns CDR1 MNHEY and CDR2 SVGAGI. This CDR3 has 15 amino acids. CDR3 residues: CASSPTQPKNQPQHF. In DNA form, the CDR3 reads TGTGCCAGCAGTCCGACGCAACCTAAAAATCAGCCCCAGCATTTT.

The chain is built from TRBV19 and TRBJ2-5; D unclear. This CDR3 spans 15 amino acids. With 3 bases removed from V and 5 bases from J, the gap between germline ends came to 16 bases. Germline loops: CDR1 LNHDA, CDR2 SQIVND (reference sequence). The CDR3 region is CASSMFGPSEETQYF. DNA of the CDR3: TGTGCCAGTAGTATGTTTGGGCCTTCGGAGGAGACCCAGTACTTC.

V and J are TRBV28 and TRBJ1-1; D gene uncertain. The CDR3 is 13 residues long. Germline CDR1 is MDHEN and CDR2 is SYDVKM. V was pared by 7 bases and J by 0 bases, with 9 bases between. The CDR3 loop reads CASTHRLNTEAFF. In DNA, the CDR3 is TGTGCCAGCACTCACAGACTGAACACTGAAGCTTTCTTT.

The V and J genes are TRBV15 and TRBJ2-7; 7 nucleotides align to TRBD1. Germline lookup yields CDR1 LNHNV and CDR2 YYDKDF (reference sequence). The length of the CDR3 is 15 residues. J was trimmed by 3 bases and V by 1 base; bases with no gene match: 6. CDR3 sequence reads: CATSRADRDHYEQYF. CDR3 DNA sequence: TGTGCCACCAGCAGAGCTGACAGGGATCACTACGAGCAGTACTTC.

Turning to this clone: A read error may produce the germline difference seen at one junction end. V usage is TRBV7-7 and J usage is TRBJ2-7; 11 bases fit TRBD1. Germline lookup yields CDR1 SSHAT and CDR2 FNYEAQ (reference sequence). The CDR3 contains 15 residues. The CDR3 protein is CASSSYGQGAREQYF. For the CDR3, the DNA is TGTGCTAGCAGCTCTTATGGACAGGGGGCGCGCGAGCAGTACTTC.

The CDR3 coding sequence is TGTGCCAGCAGCCCGAGGACAGGCTACGAGCAGTACTTC. It specifies CASSPRTGYEQYF. The chain couples TRBV5-5 to TRBJ2-5; 7 nucleotides line up with TRBD1. Gene TRBJ2-7 matches the end of the DNA better, so the J call may be wrong. This CDR3 is 13 amino acids long. Germline CDR1 is SGHKS and CDR2 is YYEKEE (reference sequence).

The rearrangement joins TRBV19 to TRBJ2-2; a possible D gene is TRBD2 (6 bases). CDR3 size: 16 residues. The V end was cut by 6 bases, the J end by 4 bases, with 18 bases between. In germline, CDR1 is LNHDA, CDR2 SQIVND (reference sequence). CDR3: CASRMGGRGATGELFF. The CDR3 bases are TGTGCCAGTAGGATGGGCGGTCGCGGGGCCACCGGGGAGCTGTTTTTT.

The chain links TRBV5-1 to TRBJ2-2, with 12 bases matching TRBD2. After removal of 4 bases from V and 6 bases from J, the junction contained 7 bases not matched to a gene. Germline lookup yields CDR1 SGHRS and CDR2 YFSETQ. The CDR3 is 16 amino acids. Here the CDR3 reads CASSALAGGTAGELFF. For the CDR3, the DNA is TGCGCCAGCAGCGCTCTAGCGGGGGGGACCGCCGGGGAGCTGTTTTTT.

V is TRBV19 and J is TRBJ2-5; the D is unclear. In germline, CDR1 is LNHDA, CDR2 SQIVND (reference sequence). Trimming removed 2 bases from V and 5 bases from J, with 15 bases in between. This CDR3 contains 15 residues. CDR3 sequence (DNA): TGTGCCAGTAGTATAAGAGTCAGGACCCACGAGACCCAGTACTTC. This encodes CASSIRVRTHETQYF. The full variable domain, with the rest looked up from reference TRBV19 and TRBJ2-5, is DGGITQSPKYLFRKEGQNVTLSCEQNLNHDAMYWYRQDPGQGLRLIYYSQIVNDFQKGDIAEGYSVSREKKESFPLTVTSAQKNPTAFYLCASSIRVRTHETQYFGPGTRLLVL.

The rearrangement uses TRBV2 and TRBJ2-1; D is uncertain. This CDR3 contains 15 residues. CDR1 and CDR2 (germline): SNHLY, FYNNEI. V was clipped by 5 bases and J by 0 bases, with 11 bases between them. The CDR3 DNA is TGTGCCAGCAGTCCTGCGCGGAGCTCCTACAATGAGCAGTTCTTC. Protein product: CASSPARSSYNEQFF.

This clone has a single count. The J gene is TRBJ2-2, the V gene TRBV7-8; perhaps TRBD2 as D (7 bases). Germline CDR1 is SGHVS and CDR2 is FQNEAQ. The CDR3 runs to 16 residues. V was trimmed by 2 bases and J by 5 bases, leaving 15 bases between them. The CDR3 coding sequence is TGTGCCAGCAGCTTATCCGCGGGGGCAGGGACCGGGGAGCTGTTTTTT. Encoded protein: CASSLSAGAGTGELFF.

The chain carries TRBV5-1 and TRBJ2-7, with D possibly matching TRBD2 (7 bases). The CDR3 runs to 14 residues. Germline V gene lookup returns CDR1 SGHRS and CDR2 YFSETQ. Between the trimmed V and J ends, which lost 4 bases and 4 bases, there was a span of 15 bases. The CDR3 loop is CASSRRGEGYEQYF. CDR3 DNA sequence: TGCGCCAGCAGCCGGAGGGGGGAGGGATACGAGCAGTACTTC.

This rearrangement joins TRBV9 to TRBJ2-4; 8 bases fit TRBD2. After removal of 0 bases from V and 0 bases from J, the junction contained 2 bases not matched to a gene. This CDR3 is built from 16 residues. Germline-derived CDR1 and CDR2 are SGDLS and YYNGEE. CDR3 amino acids: CASSVGSGVAKNIQYF. CDR3 bases: TGTGCCAGCAGCGTAGGTAGCGGGGTAGCCAAAAACATTCAGTACTTC.

The CDR3: CASSLGRRGAYEQYF. The CDR3 bases are TGTGCCAGCAGCTTAGGTCGCAGGGGAGCCTACGAGCAGTACTTC. The chain couples TRBV7-9 to TRBJ2-5; D possibly corresponds to TRBD1 (6 bases). The J call may be wrong; the DNA end is better matched by TRBJ2-7. This CDR3 comprises 15 residues. Germline values: CDR1 SEHNR, CDR2 FQNEAQ (reference sequence).

V is TRBV29-1 and J is TRBJ2-7; 7 bases map to TRBD1. This CDR3 region has 13 residues. The V gene end was trimmed by 5 bases and the J gene end by 0 bases; junction bases not matched to a gene: 4. The germline gives CDR1 SQVTM, CDR2 ANQGSEA. This CDR3 is CSVQRDSSYEQYF. The CDR3 region has the DNA TGCAGCGTTCAGAGGGACAGCTCCTACGAGCAGTACTTC.

A note on this clone: The sample holds other DNA sequences that translate to the same CDR3. The rearrangement uses TRBV7-8 and TRBJ1-1, with 7 nucleotides matching TRBD1. CDR3 length: 15 residues. V gave up 5 bases and J gave up 8 bases; unmatched junction bases: 14. The germline V gene encodes CDR1 SGHVS and CDR2 FQNEAQ. CDR3 bases: TGTGCCAGCAGCCTGGGGGACAGAGCGGGCACCGAAGCTTTCTTT. It codes for CASSLGDRAGTEAFF.

This clone was detected only once. The chain combines TRBV5-4 with TRBJ1-2; D call uncertain. The germline V gene encodes CDR1 SGHNT and CDR2 YYREEE (reference sequence). This CDR3 spans 14 amino acids. V was pared by 0 bases and J by 2 bases, with 8 bases between. The CDR3 coding sequence is TGTGCCAGCAGCTTGGAAGTACAGAACTATGGCTACACCTTC. Protein sequence: CASSLEVQNYGYTF.